This passage covers 14 T cell receptor beta chains from one sample sequenced in a study of PD-1 blockade in classical Hodgkin lymphoma. Every patient had relapsed following autologous stem cell transplantation, and cohorts differed in brentuximab vedotin exposure. Only in-frame clones appear in the TCRdb table, and some are missing; sequencing was by immunoSEQ multiplex PCR. The sample has 53,000 or so clones; roughly 80% are singletons. Sequenced here: peripheral blood mononuclear cells (PBMCs), sampled at baseline. These receptors came from a human donor with classical Hodgkin lymphoma.

By share, this clone counts as medium-sized (0.01 to 0.1%). The chain uses TRBV30 and TRBJ2-7, with D maybe TRBD1 (6 bases). The germline V gene has CDR1 GTSNPN and CDR2 SVGIG (reference sequence). This CDR3 is 18 amino acids long. Trimming took off 3 bases at V and 2 bases at J, with 26 bases between the two ends. CDR3 in amino acids: CAWSQWPPAGQNPYEQYF. CDR3 bases: TGTGCCTGGAGCCAATGGCCCCCAGCCGGACAGAATCCCTACGAGCAGTACTTC.

V gene TRBV5-4 combines with J gene TRBJ2-2, with a weak D call TRBD1 (6 bases). CDR3 size: 15 residues. Trimming cost V 2 bases and J 6 bases, with 14 bases left between them. Germline-derived CDR1 and CDR2 are SGHNT and YYREEE (reference sequence). The chain's CDR3 is CASSFPNRAAGELFF. The DNA for the CDR3 is TGTGCCAGCAGCTTCCCCAACAGGGCGGCCGGGGAGCTGTTTTTT.

The chain joins TRBV19 to TRBJ1-1; TRBD1 matches at 7 bases. CDR3 length: 16 amino acids. Germline CDR1 is LNHDA and CDR2 is SQIVND (reference sequence). The trim removed 6 bases at V and 4 bases at J, leaving 14 bases unmatched. CDR3 in amino acids: CASSSIPAGGSTEAFF. The CDR3 DNA is TGTGCCAGTAGCTCCATTCCCGCAGGGGGGAGCACTGAAGCTTTCTTT.

As regards this clone: Other nucleotide sequences in the sample specify the same CDR3. The J gene is TRBJ1-2, the V gene TRBV6-6; no clear D. The CDR3 is made up of 12 amino acids. Trimming stripped 7 bases from V and 2 bases from J, with 8 bases between. Germline V lookup: CDR1 MNHNY, CDR2 SVGAGI (reference sequence). CDR3 nucleotides: TGTGCCAGCAAACGGGAGAACTATGGCTACACCTTC. Residues: CASKRENYGYTF.

This sequence joins TRBV7-8 and TRBJ2-7, with TRBD1 identical over 7 bases. CDR3 length: 15 amino acids. The V gene's germline CDR1 is SGHVS and CDR2 FQNEAQ. J was trimmed by 3 bases and V by 7 bases; bases with no gene match: 12. CDR3 bases: TGTGCCAGCATCCCGGACAGGACAACCCACTACGAGCAGTACTTC. It encodes CASIPDRTTHYEQYF.

CDR3 protein: CASSFSGLRSGNTIYF. In DNA, the CDR3 is TGTGCCAGTAGTTTTTCGGGGCTTCGGTCTGGAAACACCATATATTTT. The rearrangement links TRBV19 to TRBJ1-3; D is possibly TRBD1 (5 bases). Germline V lookup: CDR1 LNHDA, CDR2 SQIVND (reference sequence). There are 16 residues in the CDR3. V was cut by 5 bases and J by 1 base, with 15 bases left in between.

This clone appeared a few times. V usage is TRBV2 and J usage is TRBJ1-5, with 9 bases lining up with TRBD1. With 3 bases clipped from V and 6 bases from J, the junction kept 3 bases outside the gene matches. Germline V gene lookup returns CDR1 SNHLY and CDR2 FYNNEI. The CDR3 contains 14 residues. The chain's CDR3 is CASSDDRGTQPQHF. For the CDR3, the DNA is TGTGCCAGCAGTGACGACAGGGGGACTCAGCCCCAGCATTTT.

This clone was observed a few times. The chain combines TRBV27 with TRBJ2-1; 8 bases are shared with TRBD1. The CDR3 runs 13 residues. V lost 5 bases to trimming and J lost 9 bases; unmatched junction nucleotides: 6. Per the germline V gene, CDR1 is MNHEY and CDR2 is SMNVEV (reference sequence). The DNA for the CDR3 is TGTGCCAGCAGTGCGACAGGGGTTGGTGAGCAGTTCTTC. This translates into CASSATGVGEQFF.

The chain couples TRBV14 to TRBJ2-3; D call uncertain. The germline V and J ends were trimmed by 3 bases and 1 base, with 5 bases remaining between them. Germline V gene sequence: CDR1 SGHDN, CDR2 FVKESK. This CDR3 is 13 amino acids long. This CDR3 is CASSQKGTDTQYF. CDR3 nucleotides: TGTGCCAGCAGCCAGAAGGGCACAGATACGCAGTATTTT. Using reference TRBV14 and TRBJ2-3 for the parts outside the CDR3, the full variable domain is EAGVTQFPSHSVIEKGQTVTLRCDPISGHDNLYWYRRVMGKEIKFLLHFVKESKQDESGMPNNRFLAERTGGTYSTLKVQPAELEDSGVYFCASSQKGTDTQYFGPGTRLTVL.

The CDR3 loop is CASSQDGPSGSYNEQFF. Here the CDR3 DNA reads TGCGCCAGCAGCCAAGATGGCCCCTCCGGCTCCTACAATGAGCAGTTCTTC. The J gene is TRBJ2-1, the V gene TRBV4-3, with no clear D. V lost 0 bases and J 0 bases, leaving 12 bases between the germline ends. Germline CDR1 reads LGHNA; CDR2 reads YSLEER. The CDR3 is 17 amino acids.

CDR3 nucleotides: TGCAGCGTTCCAGCTTACAATGAGCAGTTCTTC. This gives the protein CSVPAYNEQFF. The J gene is TRBJ2-1, the V gene TRBV29-1, with D unresolved. V was pared by 5 bases and J by 4 bases, with 6 bases between. Germline V CDR1 and CDR2: SQVTM, ANQGSEA. The CDR3 has 11 amino acids.

As regards this clone: A junction end diverges from the germline sequence, so it may reflect a read error. V and J are TRBV9 and TRBJ2-7; 9 nucleotides agree with TRBD2. CDR1 is SGDLS and CDR2 is YYNGEE in the germline V gene. CDR3 length: 16 amino acids. In DNA form, the CDR3 reads TGTGCCAGCAGCGTGGATGCCGGGACTAGCTCCCACGAGCAGTACTTC. Its translation: CASSVDAGTSSHEQYF. Filled out from reference TRBV9 and TRBJ2-7, the complete variable domain reads DSGVTQTPKHLITATGQRVTLRCSPRSGDLSVYWYQQSLDQGLQFLIQYYNGEERAKGNILERFSAQQFPDLHSELNLSSLELGDSALYFCASSVDAGTSSHEQYFGPGTRLTVT.

This clone appeared a few times. This chain links TRBV7-9 with TRBJ1-1; the D gene is possibly TRBD1 (5 bases). The CDR3 runs 14 residues. With 1 base removed from V and 8 bases from J, the gap between germline ends came to 14 bases. Germline-derived CDR1 and CDR2 are SEHNR and FQNEAQ (reference sequence). CDR3 sequence (DNA): TGTGCCAGCAGCTTAGGGGGGAGACTAAGGGAAGCTTTCTTT. As protein: CASSLGGRLREAFF.

J is TRBJ1-1 and V is TRBV7-8; TRBD1 agrees at 10 bases. CDR1 is SGHVS, CDR2 FQNEAQ, per germline. The CDR3 is made up of 16 amino acids. Trimming cost V 8 bases and J 2 bases; bases outside gene matches: 11. CDR3 sequence (DNA): TGTGCCAGCGGAGTGCGACAGGGGGCCGCTAACACTGAAGCTTTCTTT. Protein: CASGVRQGAANTEAFF. The variable domain in full, completed from reference TRBV7-8 and TRBJ1-1, reads GAGVSQSPRYKVAKRGQDVALRCDPISGHVSLFWYQQALGQGPEFLTYFQNEAQLDKSGLPSDRFFAERPEGSVSTLKIQRTQQEDSAVYLCASGVRQGAANTEAFFGQGTRLTVV.